The TCR beta chain under discussion was sequenced for a study of blood T cell repertoires in COVID-19. Study information: The origin of the acute and convalescent COVID-19 samples was the United States, Italy and Spain.

This CDR3 comprises 12 residues. V gave up 4 bases and J gave up 5 bases, with 5 bases separating them. Germline V CDR1 and CDR2: MDHEN, SYDVKM. Under the authors' procedure: Nucleated cell counts were estimated from reference gene primer amplification. Clones were read by immunoSEQ multiplex PCR, and TCRdb kept only the in-frame ones, dropping some. From that table come the V and J calls and clone size; the DNA was used to work out D and trimming. Here the sample spans 70,000 to 90,000 clones, around 79% being singletons. This chain connects TRBV28 to TRBJ2-2; D uncertain. This sequence originates from a human donor in a cohort sampled during active COVID-19. The material sequenced was peripheral blood. The CDR3 spells CASSSRTGELFF. As DNA, the CDR3 is TGTGCCAGCAGTTCCCGGACCGGGGAGCTGTTTTTT.